The 21 T cell receptor beta chains below come from one sample, sequenced in a study of metastatic and nonmetastatic thyroid tumors. None of the patients had undergone any treatment ahead of thyroid surgery. With MiXCR, TCRdb called clones anew from the PCR reads. Here the sample spans more than 90,000 clones, 9.5% to 15% being singletons. Specimen: blood. These receptors came from a female donor with papillary thyroid cancer or a benign thyroid nodule (not recorded which). Some clones in this sample may be carry-over from other donors' samples.

This clone occurred many times. One junction end disagrees with the germline gene, perhaps due to a read error. The chain has TRBV28 and TRBJ2-7; 11 bases map to TRBD2. The germline V gene encodes CDR1 MDHEN and CDR2 SYDVKM. This CDR3 region has 13 residues. CDR3 residues: CASTLLAGDEQYF. The CDR3, as DNA: TGTGCCAGCACTTTACTAGCGGGAGACGAGCAGTACTTC.

This clone came up many times. The chain employs TRBV20-1 and TRBJ2-7; D possibly corresponds to TRBD1 (6 bases). There are 13 residues in the CDR3. The germline CDR1 and CDR2 sequences are DFQATT and SNEGSKA (reference sequence). The CDR3 here is CSLSRQVSYEQYF. The CDR3 DNA reads as TGCAGCCTCAGCCGACAGGTCTCCTACGAGCAGTACTTC.

This clone was seen repeatedly, ten times or more. V is TRBV6-2 or TRBV6-3 and J is TRBJ2-7, with 8 bases identical to TRBD2. Per germline, CDR1 MNHEY and CDR2 SVGEGT. This CDR3 is 14 amino acids long. V was clipped by 4 bases and J by 7 bases; unmatched bases: 9. The CDR3: CASSFGAGVREQYF. In DNA, the CDR3 is TGTGCCAGCAGTTTTGGAGCGGGAGTACGAGAGCAGTACTTC.

This clone came up many times. At one end, the junction sequence differs from germline, possibly due to a read error. This CDR3 reads CAGSMGRIFQETQYF. CDR3 coding DNA: TGTGCCGGTAGTATGGGACGGATCTTCCAAGAGACCCAGTACTTC. The gene calls are TRBV19 and TRBJ2-5; TRBD1 or TRBD2 may be the D gene (5 bases each). The CDR3 extends over 15 amino acids. Germline V CDR1 and CDR2: LNHDA, SQIVND (reference sequence).

This sequence joins TRBV5-4 and TRBJ1-2, with TRBD1 as a possible D gene (5 bases). The CDR3 length is 14 residues. The germline CDR1 and CDR2 sequences are SGHNT and YYREEE (reference sequence). V shed 0 bases and J shed 4 bases, with 10 bases lying between them. The CDR3 is CASSLVGQGYGYTF. The CDR3 region has the DNA TGTGCCAGCAGCTTGGTGGGGCAGGGCTATGGCTACACCTTC.

This clone was seen repeatedly, ten times or more. The chain combines TRBV7-8 with TRBJ1-6; unclear D gene. The CDR3 has 13 amino acids. Germline V CDR1 and CDR2: SGHVS, FQNEAQ. Deletions cut 3 bases from V and 8 bases from J, with 8 bases between. The CDR3 DNA reads TGTGCCAGCAGCTTCGACTTGGATTCACCCCTCCACTTT. It yields the protein CASSFDLDSPLHF.

The table lists this clone with a few counts. The J gene is TRBJ1-3, the V gene TRBV6-2 or TRBV6-3; D unresolved. V lost 0 bases, J lost 0 bases, and 12 bases lay in between. The CDR3 loop spans 17 amino acids. The germline V gene has CDR1 MNHEY and CDR2 SVGEGT. The CDR3, as DNA: TGTGCCAGCAGTTACTCGAGACCTCGGGGCTCTGGAAACACCATATATTTT. Translation gives CASSYSRPRGSGNTIYF.

Many counts were recorded for this clone. The rearrangement joins TRBV6-2 or TRBV6-3 to TRBJ2-7; D is possibly TRBD1 or TRBD2 (7 bases each). Trimming stripped 6 bases from V and 3 bases from J, with 21 bases between. Germline loops: CDR1 MNHEY, CDR2 SVGEGT. The CDR3 runs to 16 residues. CDR3 coding DNA: TGTGCCAGCAGCCCAGGGGGGGCGGGAGAGTTCTACGAGCAGTACTTC. Translation: CASSPGGAGEFYEQYF.

This clone was seen a few times. A clone one base away is much larger, so this may be a read error. V and J are TRBV24-1 and TRBJ2-5, with 8 nucleotides matching TRBD1. The CDR3 extends over 16 amino acids. Germline trimming cut 2 bases from V and 4 bases from J; bases unmatched to any gene: 8. Germline loops: CDR1 KGHDR, CDR2 SFDVKD. The DNA of the CDR3 is TGTGCCACCAGTGATTGGGAGGTACAGGGGGGAGAGACCCAGTACTTC. The encoded protein is CATSDWEVQGGETQYF.

This clone was seen many times. The rearrangement joins TRBV5-5 to TRBJ2-5, with TRBD1 matching 7 bases. CDR1 is SGHKS and CDR2 is YYEKEE in the germline V gene (reference sequence). The CDR3 is 14 residues long. J lost 2 bases, V lost 3 bases, and 4 bases had no gene match. DNA for the CDR3: TGTGCCAGCAGCTCGGGACAGCCACAAGAGACCCAGTACTTC. It specifies CASSSGQPQETQYF.

As for this clone: With a much larger clone just one base away, this may be a read error. Other DNA sequences from this sample encode an identical CDR3 as well. The V gene is TRBV9, the J gene TRBJ2-3, with D perhaps being TRBD1 or TRBD2 (6 bases each). Germline V gene sequence: CDR1 SGDLS, CDR2 YYNGEE. The CDR3 runs 18 residues. Between the trimmed V and J ends, which lost 0 bases and 2 bases, there was a span of 19 bases. The CDR3 region is CASSVGVGGTPFTDTQYF. DNA of the CDR3: TGTGCCAGCAGCGTAGGAGTTGGGGGGACACCTTTCACAGATACGCAGTATTTT.

This clone showed up many times. This chain uses TRBV15 with TRBJ2-7; 10 bases map to TRBD2. V dropped 5 bases and J dropped 6; count of bases not matched to a gene: 4. The germline V gene has CDR1 LNHNV and CDR2 YYDKDF (reference sequence). This CDR3 region has 13 residues. The CDR3 region is CATSGGTSAEQYF. CDR3 bases: TGTGCCACCAGCGGGGGGACTAGCGCCGAGCAGTACTTC.

V is TRBV30 and J is TRBJ1-2, with 7 bases matching TRBD1. From germline, CDR1 is GTSNPN and CDR2 SVGIG (reference sequence). The CDR3 sequence is 15 residues long. After removal of 1 base from V and 8 bases from J, the junction contained 13 bases not matched to a gene. The CDR3 nucleotides are TGTGCCTGGAGTGCCGTTGGCTTAGCAGGGGGAGGCTACACCTTC. This gives the protein CAWSAVGLAGGGYTF.

There are many counts of this clone. The chain combines TRBV6-2 or TRBV6-3 with TRBJ1-2; D ambiguous. The V gene lost 5 bases and the J gene lost 12 bases, with 22 bases spanning the gap. This CDR3 has 14 residues. Germline V CDR1 and CDR2: MNHEY, SVGEGT. The CDR3 nucleotides are TGTGCCAGCAGTGCCAGGTCGCAGGCCCTTCGGGACACCTTC. Translated, it gives CASSARSQALRDTF.

This clone appeared once. Germline is not matched at one junction end, which may reflect a read error. V is TRBV3-1 and J is TRBJ2-2; D gene unclear. This CDR3 has 13 residues. CDR1 is LGHDT, CDR2 YNNKEL, per germline (reference sequence). CDR3 loop: CASSQGVTAELFF. The CDR3 DNA reads TGTGCCAGCAGCCAAGGCGTCACCGCGGAGCTGTTTTTT.

This clone was observed at least ten times. This rearrangement joins TRBV7-2 to TRBJ2-7; TRBD2 aligns across 7 bases. The germline CDR1 and CDR2 sequences are SGHTA and FQGNSA. V shed 1 base, J shed 4 bases, and the junction held 7 bases outside the gene matches. The CDR3 is 15 amino acids. CDR3 sequence (DNA): TGTGCCAGCAGCTTAGGCGCCCTAGCGGAATACGAGCAGTACTTC. Translation gives CASSLGALAEYEQYF.

This clone was counted many times. J is TRBJ1-3 and V is TRBV7-9; 8 bases are a match to TRBD1. After removal of 4 bases from V and 8 bases from J, the junction contained 7 bases not matched to a gene. This CDR3 has 14 residues. The V gene's germline CDR1 is SEHNR and CDR2 FQNEAQ (reference sequence). The CDR3: CASSSQGAPDTIYF. The DNA for the CDR3 is TGTGCCAGCAGCTCCCAGGGGGCGCCGGACACCATATATTTT.

This clone has just a few counts. The V and J genes are TRBV6-5 and TRBJ2-7; D unclear. Deletions cut 4 bases from V and 3 bases from J, with 7 bases between. The CDR3 is made up of 12 amino acids. Germline V gives CDR1 MNHEY, CDR2 SVGAGI. This chain's CDR3 is CASSLGGYEQYF. The DNA for the CDR3 is TGTGCCAGCAGTTTAGGTGGCTACGAGCAGTACTTC.

This clone was counted many times. The rearrangement joins TRBV7-8 to TRBJ2-7; 9 bases are shared with TRBD2. J gave up 1 base and V 5 bases, and 6 bases lay outside the gene matches. In germline, CDR1 is SGHVS, CDR2 FQNEAQ. The CDR3 sequence is 15 residues long. CDR3 in amino acids: CASSRNSGGSYEQYF. The CDR3 DNA follows: TGTGCCAGCAGCCGAAATAGCGGGGGTTCCTACGAGCAGTACTTC.

Comment on this clone: This clone may be a read error of a much larger clone one base away. Additional DNA sequences in this sample encode the identical CDR3. This chain links TRBV19 with TRBJ2-1; 10 nucleotides align to TRBD2. Germline loops: CDR1 LNHDA, CDR2 SQIVND (reference sequence). This CDR3 has 16 residues. The chain's CDR3 is CASKPRGTSGVNEQFF. The DNA for the CDR3 is TGTGCCAGTAAACCCCGGGGCACTAGCGGGGTCAATGAGCAGTTCTTT. Full variable domain (missing parts from reference TRBV19 and TRBJ2-1): DGGITQSPKYLFRKEGQNVTLSCEQNLNHDAMYWYRQDPGQGLRLIYYSQIVNDFQKGDIAEGYSVSREKKESFPLTVTSAQKNPTAFYLCASKPRGTSGVNEQFFGPGTRLTVL.

This clone has at least ten counts. The V gene is TRBV2, the J gene TRBJ1-2; D call uncertain. This CDR3 is built from 12 residues. The germline V and J ends were trimmed by 3 bases and 5 bases, with 7 bases remaining between them. Per the germline V gene, CDR1 is SNHLY and CDR2 is FYNNEI. CDR3 DNA sequence: TGTGCCAGCAGTGAGATCAAGTATGGCTACACCTTC. Translated: CASSEIKYGYTF.